Given below is one T cell receptor (beta chain) in context. This sample includes further DNA sequences coding for the same CDR3. There are 15 residues in the CDR3. Trimming left V 3 bases short and J 0 bases short, with 11 bases between. Germline values: CDR1 KGHSH, CDR2 LQKENI. These data are taken from a study of OX40 agonist ivuxolimab in advanced cancers. At the level of the study: Cancers in dose escalation were hepatocellular, melanoma, renal cell and head and neck.

Sampled blood was obtained at baseline, cycle 4 day 1, and cycle 7 day 1. TCRdb's table, derived via immunoSEQ multiplex PCR, lists solely in-frame clones and lacks some. The sample has 60,000 to 70,000 clones; more than 75% are singletons. The V and J genes are TRBV18 and TRBJ1-1, with D tentatively TRBD1 (5 bases). The clonotype originates from an adult with an advanced solid tumor such as melanoma, head and neck, liver or kidney cancer. Material: CD4+ or CD8+ T cells sorted from blood, obtained in a trial of the OX40 agonist ivuxolimab. The CDR3 reads CASSPPGRLNTEAFF. The CDR3 DNA follows: TGTGCCAGCTCACCCCCGGGACGACTGAACACTGAAGCTTTCTTT. The whole variable domain, remainder taken from reference TRBV18 and TRBJ1-1, is NAGVMQNPRHLVRRRGQEARLRCSPMKGHSHVYWYRQLPEEGLKFMVYLQKENIIDESGMPKERFSAEFPKEGPSILRIQQVVRGDSAAYFCASSPPGRLNTEAFFGQGTRLTVV.